The 4 T cell receptor beta chains in this list originate from one sample, sequenced in a study of T cell clonotyping in hematopoietic cell transplantation. This sample's time point: recipient sample about 28 days before transplant, after cytoreduction. The method was immunoSEQ multiplex PCR; TCRdb's version includes in-frame clones alone and lacks a portion of them. The sample yields some 30,000 clones, about three quarters seen once. The source was peripheral blood mononuclear cells, collected before stem cell transplant. These receptors all stem from a woman aged 25 to 39 with chronic myeloid leukemia. Some clones in this sample may be carry-over from other donors' samples.

The chain couples TRBV4-1 to TRBJ1-3, with TRBD1 matching over 8 bases. The length of the CDR3 is 18 residues. V dropped 3 bases and J dropped 0; count of bases not matched to a gene: 10. Looked up from germline, CDR1 is MGHRA and CDR2 is YSYEKL. The CDR3 coding sequence is TGCGCCAGCAGCCACCCCTCACAGGGGGGATACTCTGGAAACACCATATATTTT. Translation: CASSHPSQGGYSGNTIYF.

The chain combines TRBV9 with TRBJ1-1; D gene unclear. V lost 0 bases and J 6 bases, leaving 9 bases between the germline ends. The CDR3 has 13 residues. The germline CDR1 and CDR2 sequences are SGDLS and YYNGEE. Here the CDR3 reads CASSVGQDPEAFF. The CDR3 DNA reads as TGTGCCAGCAGCGTAGGGCAGGACCCTGAAGCTTTCTTT.

This clone was observed a single time. V is TRBV6-6 and J is TRBJ2-1; 10 bases are shared with TRBD1. Germline CDR1 reads MNHNY; CDR2 reads SVGAGI (reference sequence). Trimming cost V 6 bases and J 0 bases; bases outside gene matches: 5. The CDR3 loop spans 16 amino acids. Written as DNA, the CDR3 is TGTGCCAGCAGAAGCCGGACAGGGGGCTCCTACAATGAGCAGTTCTTC. Its translation is CASRSRTGGSYNEQFF.

The V gene is TRBV7-7, the J gene TRBJ1-3; 9 bases fit TRBD1. The CDR3 is 13 amino acids. Germline CDR1 reads SSHAT; CDR2 reads FNYEAQ (reference sequence). The CDR3 region has the DNA TGTGCTTACGGGACAGGGACTGGAAACACCATATATTTT. Encoded protein: CAYGTGTGNTIYF. Full variable domain (rest looked up from reference TRBV7-7 and TRBJ1-3): GAGVSQSPRYKVTKRGQDVTLRCDPISSHATLYWYQQALGQGPEFLTYFNYEAQPDKSGLPSDRFSAERPEGSISTLTIQRTEQRDSAMYRCAYGTGTGNTIYFGEGSWLTVV.